A selection of T cell receptor beta chains follows, all from one sample in a study of post-analysis software for immune sequencing data. Using its own MiXCR run on the PCR reads, TCRdb lists one record per CDR3 protein. The table includes 450,000 to 650,000 distinct CDR3 sequences, roughly 40% detected once. The sample consisted of blood. All receptors derive from a girl under 18 with multiple sclerosis. The CDR3 runs from the conserved cysteine through the conserved F or W. The D gene is left open where the match is weak.

CDR3aa | v_gene | d_gene | j_gene
CSASDPGDNSNQPQHF | TRBV20-1 | NA | TRBJ1-5
CASSWGLAGGPENEQFF | TRBV7-8 | TRBD2 | TRBJ2-1
CASSPRSRGRVSPRRGNEQYF | TRBV28 | NA | NA
CSGDRDTEAFF | TRBV29-1 | TRBD1 | TRBJ1-1
CASSSSLTGGSNEQFF | TRBV5-1 | TRBD2 | TRBJ2-1
CAIGGQGVQPQHF | TRBV10-3 | TRBD1 | TRBJ1-5
CASSHKDRGERNTEAFF | TRBV7-9 | TRBD1 | TRBJ1-1
CASSSIAGGPYEQYF | TRBV7-2 | TRBD2 | TRBJ2-7
CASSVQGVNTEAFF | TRBV4-1 | NA | TRBJ1-1
CASGLDWDGYTF | TRBV11-3 | NA | TRBJ1-2
CSVEADPTPYEQYF | TRBV29-1 | NA | TRBJ2-7
CASSPPETSYEQYF | TRBV2 | NA | TRBJ2-7
CASRGRSYEQYF | TRBV19 | NA | TRBJ2-7
CASSPGDGNQPQHF | TRBV6-6 | NA | TRBJ1-5
CASSLTRGDQPQHF | TRBV7-2 | NA | TRBJ1-5
CASRDREYEQYF | TRBV10-3 | TRBD1 | TRBJ2-7
CAISDSVNGELFF | TRBV10-3 | NA | TRBJ2-2
CAISEYGLGQGYEQYF | TRBV10-3 | TRBD1 | TRBJ2-7
CASSSLRGQNTEAFF | TRBV11-2 | NA | TRBJ1-1
CAIRGQREAQYF | TRBV10-3 | NA | TRBJ2-7
CATSEFDTSEQYF | TRBV24-1 | NA | TRBJ2-7
CSATGSDTQYF | TRBV20-1 | NA | TRBJ2-3
CSARERLQETQYF | TRBV20-1 | NA | TRBJ2-5
CASSEDDSRADTQYF | TRBV2 | NA | TRBJ2-3
CSPGKGATDTQYF | TRBV20-1 | NA | TRBJ2-3
CATSDSTSSGSPGELFF | TRBV24-1 | NA | TRBJ2-2
CAGSLLGDNYGYTF | TRBV7-6 | NA | TRBJ1-2
CASSYSAATQGGYTF | TRBV6-5 | NA | TRBJ1-2
CASSLAGGAKNIQYF | TRBV12-3/TRBV12-4 | TRBD2 | TRBJ2-4
CASSGVVAGGPHNEQFF | TRBV6-6 | TRBD2 | TRBJ2-1
CSAGVGLNYGYTF | TRBV29-1 | NA | TRBJ1-2
CASSEEVDSYEQYF | TRBV6-1 | NA | TRBJ2-7
CSARGQVYEQYF | TRBV20-1 | TRBD1 | NA
CASSLASGGDTQYF | TRBV7-9 | TRBD2 | TRBJ2-3
CAISEFRGGSYEQYF | TRBV10-3 | NA | TRBJ2-7
CASSMGQGDEQYF | TRBV5-1 | TRBD1 | TRBJ2-7
CASSPYSRGGPDTQYF | TRBV5-1 | TRBD2 | TRBJ2-3
CASSSRHQPQHF | TRBV12-3/TRBV12-4 | NA | TRBJ1-5
CASSEDAGVLENIQYF | TRBV6-1 | NA | TRBJ2-4
CASSIGQGNTEAFF | TRBV12-3/TRBV12-4 | TRBD1 | TRBJ1-1
CASSRLLNTEAFF | TRBV2 | NA | TRBJ1-1
CSVADSAQETQYF | TRBV29-1 | NA | TRBJ2-5
CASSSDARSSYNEQFF | TRBV5-6 | NA | TRBJ2-1
CASSYGAGVGYGYTF | TRBV6-5 | NA | TRBJ1-2
CASSFRLAGTPYNEQFF | TRBV11-1 | TRBD2 | TRBJ2-1
CASSRRGSLAEHGYTF | TRBV5-1 | NA | TRBJ1-2
CSVEGREVNSYNEQFF | TRBV29-1 | TRBD2 | TRBJ2-1
CASSYPTTGEANEKLFF | TRBV11-2 | TRBD1 | TRBJ1-4
CASSLAGKGESTDTQYF | TRBV5-1 | NA | TRBJ2-3
CAIGAGTSGGTDTQYF | TRBV10-3 | TRBD2 | TRBJ2-3
CASSLGKREFRADTQYF | TRBV11-2 | TRBD2 | TRBJ2-3